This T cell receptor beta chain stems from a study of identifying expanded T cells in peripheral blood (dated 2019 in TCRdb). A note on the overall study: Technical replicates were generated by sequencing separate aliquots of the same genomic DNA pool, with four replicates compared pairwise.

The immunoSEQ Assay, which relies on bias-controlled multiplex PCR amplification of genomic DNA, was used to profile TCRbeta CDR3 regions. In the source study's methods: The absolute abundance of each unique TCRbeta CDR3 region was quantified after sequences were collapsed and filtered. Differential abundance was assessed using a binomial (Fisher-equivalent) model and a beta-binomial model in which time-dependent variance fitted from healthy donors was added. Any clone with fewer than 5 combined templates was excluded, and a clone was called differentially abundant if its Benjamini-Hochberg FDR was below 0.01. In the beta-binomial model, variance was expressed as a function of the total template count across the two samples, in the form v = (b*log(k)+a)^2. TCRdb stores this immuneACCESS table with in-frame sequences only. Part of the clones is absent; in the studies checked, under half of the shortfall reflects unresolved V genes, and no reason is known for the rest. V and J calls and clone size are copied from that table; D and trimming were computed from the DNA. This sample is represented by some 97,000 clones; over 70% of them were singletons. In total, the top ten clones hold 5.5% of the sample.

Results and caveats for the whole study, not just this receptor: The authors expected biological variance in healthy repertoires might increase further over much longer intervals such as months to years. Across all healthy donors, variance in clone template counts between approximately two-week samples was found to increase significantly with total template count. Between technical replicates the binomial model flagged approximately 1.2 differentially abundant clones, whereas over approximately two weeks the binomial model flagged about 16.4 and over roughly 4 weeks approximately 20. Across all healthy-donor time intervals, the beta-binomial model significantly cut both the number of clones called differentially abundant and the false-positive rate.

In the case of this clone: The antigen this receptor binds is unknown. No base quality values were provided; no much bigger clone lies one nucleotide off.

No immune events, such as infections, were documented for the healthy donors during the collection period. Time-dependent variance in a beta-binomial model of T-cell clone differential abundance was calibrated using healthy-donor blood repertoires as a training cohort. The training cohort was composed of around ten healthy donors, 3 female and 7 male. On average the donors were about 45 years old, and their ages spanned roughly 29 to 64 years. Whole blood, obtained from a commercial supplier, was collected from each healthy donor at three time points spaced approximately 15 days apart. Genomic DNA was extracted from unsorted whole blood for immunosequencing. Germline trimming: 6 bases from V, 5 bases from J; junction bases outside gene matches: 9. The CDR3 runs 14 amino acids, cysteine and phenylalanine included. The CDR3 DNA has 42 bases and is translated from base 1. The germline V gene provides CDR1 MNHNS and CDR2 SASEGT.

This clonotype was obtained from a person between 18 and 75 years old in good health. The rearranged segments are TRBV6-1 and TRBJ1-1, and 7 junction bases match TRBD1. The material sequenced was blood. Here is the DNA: TGTGCCAGCAGGGACAGGTCCCTCGGGACTGAAGCTTTCTTT. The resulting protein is CASRDRSLGTEAFF.